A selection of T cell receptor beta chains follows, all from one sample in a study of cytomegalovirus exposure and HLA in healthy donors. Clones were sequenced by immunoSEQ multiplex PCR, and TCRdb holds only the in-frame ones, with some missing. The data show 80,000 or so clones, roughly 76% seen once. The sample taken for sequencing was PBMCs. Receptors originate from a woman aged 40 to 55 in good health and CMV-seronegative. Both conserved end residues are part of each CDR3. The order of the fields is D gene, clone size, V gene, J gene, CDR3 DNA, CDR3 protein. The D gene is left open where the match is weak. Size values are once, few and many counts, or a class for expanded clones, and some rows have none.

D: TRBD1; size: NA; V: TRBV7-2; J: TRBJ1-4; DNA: TGTGCCAGCAGCTCAGCCGGGACAGTTGAAAAACTGTTTTTT; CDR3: CASSSAGTVEKLFF
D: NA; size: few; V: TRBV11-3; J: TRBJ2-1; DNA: TGTGCCAGCAGCTTAGGACTTCGGAATGAGCAGTTCTTC; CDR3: CASSLGLRNEQFF
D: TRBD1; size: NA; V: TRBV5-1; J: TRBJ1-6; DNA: TGCGCCAGCAGCTTGGCGGTGACAGGGGAGTCACCCCTCCACTTT; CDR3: CASSLAVTGESPLHF
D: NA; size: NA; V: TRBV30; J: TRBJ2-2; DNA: TGTGCCTGGAGTACAGGGACCACCGGGGAGCTGTTTTTT; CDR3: CAWSTGTTGELFF
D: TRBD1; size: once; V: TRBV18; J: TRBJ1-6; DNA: TGTGCCAGCTCACCAGGGACAGGGGGCTGGCGTTCACCCCTCCACTTT; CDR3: CASSPGTGGWRSPLHF
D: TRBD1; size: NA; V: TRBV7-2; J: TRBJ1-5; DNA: TGTGCCAGCAGCCTAGGACAGGGACTCAATCAGCCCCAGCATTTT; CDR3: CASSLGQGLNQPQHF
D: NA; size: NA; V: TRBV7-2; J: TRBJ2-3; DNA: TGTGCCAGCAGCTTATTGCGGCCCACAGATACGCAGTATTTT; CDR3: CASSLLRPTDTQYF
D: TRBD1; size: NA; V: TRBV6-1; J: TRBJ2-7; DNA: TGTGCCAGCAGTACCCCCGGGACAGTCTACGAGCAGTACTTC; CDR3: CASSTPGTVYEQYF
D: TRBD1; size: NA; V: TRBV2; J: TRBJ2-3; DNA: TGTGCCAGCAGCTTTGACAGGGGCTATTCTCGCACAGATACGCAGTATTTT; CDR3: CASSFDRGYSRTDTQYF
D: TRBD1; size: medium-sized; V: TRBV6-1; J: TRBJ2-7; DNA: TGTGCCAACTCGAAGACAGGGGACGTTTACGAGCAGTACTTC; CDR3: CANSKTGDVYEQYF
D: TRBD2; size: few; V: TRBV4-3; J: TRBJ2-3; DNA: TGCGCCAGCAGCCTTGACCCTAGCGGAAGCACAGATACGCAGTATTTT; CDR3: CASSLDPSGSTDTQYF
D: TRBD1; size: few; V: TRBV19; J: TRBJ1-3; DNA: TGTGCCAGTAGCCTTCCGGGACAGGGATCTGGAAACACCATATATTTT; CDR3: CASSLPGQGSGNTIYF
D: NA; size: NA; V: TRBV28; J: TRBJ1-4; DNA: TGTGCCAGCGGAGTTGCGACTAATGAAAAACTGTTTTTT; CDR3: CASGVATNEKLFF
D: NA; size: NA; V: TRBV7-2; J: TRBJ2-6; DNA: TGTGCCAGCAGCTTAGGGCCAGCAGCGGGTGGGGCCAACGTCCTGACTTTC; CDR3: CASSLGPAAGGANVLTF
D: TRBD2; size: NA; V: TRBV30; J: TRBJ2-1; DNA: TGTGCCTGGAGTAGGCTAGCGGGAGACGCCGGCAATGAGCAGTTCTTC; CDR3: CAWSRLAGDAGNEQFF
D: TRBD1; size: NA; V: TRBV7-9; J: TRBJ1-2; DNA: TGTGCTTTGCGTTCGGAAGGGGGCGAGGGCTACACCTTC; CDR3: CALRSEGGEGYTF
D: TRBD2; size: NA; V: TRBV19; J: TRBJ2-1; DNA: TGTGCCAGTAGTATCAGCGGGGGGCAGTTCTTC; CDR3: CASSISGGQFF
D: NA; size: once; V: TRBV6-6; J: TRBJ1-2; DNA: TGTGCCAGCAGCTCGACCTTGACTTCATATGGCTACACCTTC; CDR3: CASSSTLTSYGYTF
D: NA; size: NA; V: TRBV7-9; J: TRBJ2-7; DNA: TGTGCCAGCAGCCCAGGGGACGGTTCGAAGTACGAGCAGTACTTC; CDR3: CASSPGDGSKYEQYF
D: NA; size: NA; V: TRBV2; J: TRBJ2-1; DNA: TGTGCCAGCACCGAACCCCTAACTAGAAACCATGAGCAGTTCTTC; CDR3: CASTEPLTRNHEQFF
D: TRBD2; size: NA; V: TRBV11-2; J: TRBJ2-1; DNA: TGTGCCAGCAGCCAGACTAGCGAGGGTGAGCAGTTCTTC; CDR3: CASSQTSEGEQFF
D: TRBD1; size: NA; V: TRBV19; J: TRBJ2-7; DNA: TGTGCCAGTAGTTACAGGGGGCAGAACGAGCAGTACTTC; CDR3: CASSYRGQNEQYF
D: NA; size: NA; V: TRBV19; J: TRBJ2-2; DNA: TGTGCCAGTAGTCAGGGATTGGGTACCGGGGAGCTGTTTTTT; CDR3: CASSQGLGTGELFF
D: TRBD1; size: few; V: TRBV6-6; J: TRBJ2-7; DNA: TGTGCCAGCAGTTATATCCCCGGACAGGGGGCGGACGAGCAGTACTTC; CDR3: CASSYIPGQGADEQYF
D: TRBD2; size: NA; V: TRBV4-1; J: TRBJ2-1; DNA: TGCGCCAGCAGCCCCTGGACTAGCGGGGGGTACAATGAGCAGTTCTTC; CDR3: CASSPWTSGGYNEQFF
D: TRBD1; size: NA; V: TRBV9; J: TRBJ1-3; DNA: TGTGCCAGCAGCGTCCTCTCCCAGGGGGCCGGAAACACCATATATTTT; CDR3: CASSVLSQGAGNTIYF
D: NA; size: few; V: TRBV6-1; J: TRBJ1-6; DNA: TGTGCCAGCAGTGGATCAGGGAATTCACCCCTCCACTTT; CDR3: CASSGSGNSPLHF
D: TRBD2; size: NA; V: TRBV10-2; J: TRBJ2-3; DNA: TGCGCCAGCAGGGCAACTAGCGGGAGGGCCCGGGATACGCAGTATTTT; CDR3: CASRATSGRARDTQYF
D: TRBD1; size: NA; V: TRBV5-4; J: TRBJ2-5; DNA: TGTGCCAGCAGTTCCGGGACAGGGGAAGAGACCCAGTACTTC; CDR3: CASSSGTGEETQYF
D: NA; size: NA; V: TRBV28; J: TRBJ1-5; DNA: TGTGCCAGCAGTTTAGGCAGTAGCAATCAGCCCCAGCATTTT; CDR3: CASSLGSSNQPQHF
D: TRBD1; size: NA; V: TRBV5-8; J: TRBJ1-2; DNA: TGTGCCAGCAGCAGACCGACAGGGAGGAACTATGGCTACACCTTC; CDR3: CASSRPTGRNYGYTF
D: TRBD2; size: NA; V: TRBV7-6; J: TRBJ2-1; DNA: TGTGCCAGCAGCCCCTCGAGCGGGAGGGCCTTCTACAATGAGCAGTTCTTC; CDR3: CASSPSSGRAFYNEQFF
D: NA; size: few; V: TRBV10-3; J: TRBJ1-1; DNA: TGTGCCACCGCTCCTGGGGGGTCCACTGAAGCTTTCTTT; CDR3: CATAPGGSTEAFF
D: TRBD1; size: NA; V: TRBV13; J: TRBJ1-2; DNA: TGTGCCAGCAGACGGGACAGGTATGGCTACACCTTC; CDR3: CASRRDRYGYTF
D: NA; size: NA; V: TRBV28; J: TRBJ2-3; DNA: TGTGCCAGCAGTGACCCCCGCGGGACTAGCACAGATACGCAGTATTTT; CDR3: CASSDPRGTSTDTQYF
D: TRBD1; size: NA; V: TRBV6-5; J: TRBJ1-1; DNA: TGTGCCAGCAGTTACCTCCGGACAGGTGGGAACACTGAAGCTTTCTTT; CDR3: CASSYLRTGGNTEAFF
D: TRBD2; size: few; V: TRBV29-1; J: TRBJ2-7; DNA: TGCAGCGTTGAAGAAGGAGGACTAGCGGGGTCAAACGAGCAGTACTTC; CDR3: CSVEEGGLAGSNEQYF
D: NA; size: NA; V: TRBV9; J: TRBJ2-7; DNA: TGTGCCAGCAGCGCCCCGGACAGTATCTACGAGGAGCAGTACTTC; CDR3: CASSAPDSIYEEQYF
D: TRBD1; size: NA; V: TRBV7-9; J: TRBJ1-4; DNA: TGTGCCAGCAGCTTCACGGGACAGGGAGATGAAAAACTGTTTTTT; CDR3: CASSFTGQGDEKLFF
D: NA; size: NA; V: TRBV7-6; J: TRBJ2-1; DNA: TGTGCCAGCAGCTTAGCGCAGGGCACCTACAATGAGCAGTTCTTC; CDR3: CASSLAQGTYNEQFF
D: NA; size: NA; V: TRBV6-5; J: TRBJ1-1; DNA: TGTGCCAGCAGGGTAGGGGCGAGAACTGAAGCTTTCTTT; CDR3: CASRVGARTEAFF
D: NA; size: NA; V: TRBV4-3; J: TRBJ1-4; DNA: TGCGCCAGCAGCCAAGGGTCGGGGGAGGGGGCAACTAATGAAAAACTGTTTTTT; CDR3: CASSQGSGEGATNEKLFF
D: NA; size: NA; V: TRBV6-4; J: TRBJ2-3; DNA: TGTGCCAGCAGTGAAGAGGAGAGAGATACGCAGTATTTT; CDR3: CASSEEERDTQYF
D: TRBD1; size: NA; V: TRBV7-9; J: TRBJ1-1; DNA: TGTGCCAGCAGCCCATCGGTAGGGGACAGGGGATTCACTGAAGCTTTCTTT; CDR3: CASSPSVGDRGFTEAFF
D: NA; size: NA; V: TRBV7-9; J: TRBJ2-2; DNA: TGTGCCAGCAGAGGGACTGGGCGACTTAACACCGGGGAGCTGTTTTTT; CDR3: CASRGTGRLNTGELFF
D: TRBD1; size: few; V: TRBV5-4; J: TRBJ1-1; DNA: TGTGCCAGCAGCTCCCCGAAGACAGGGGCGAGCACTGAAGCTTTCTTT; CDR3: CASSSPKTGASTEAFF
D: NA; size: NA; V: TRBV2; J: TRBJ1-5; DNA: TGTGCCAGCACAGGCCCGGATAGCAATCAGCCCCAGCATTTT; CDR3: CASTGPDSNQPQHF
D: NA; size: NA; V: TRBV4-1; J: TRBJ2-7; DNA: TGCGCCAGCAGCCAAGTCTCGGGGGAATCCTACGAGCAGTACTTC; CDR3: CASSQVSGESYEQYF
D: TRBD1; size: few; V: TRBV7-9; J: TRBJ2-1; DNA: TGTGCCAGCAGCTTCCGGGACAGCTACAATGAGCAGTTCTTC; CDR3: CASSFRDSYNEQFF
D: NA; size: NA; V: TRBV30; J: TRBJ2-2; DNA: TGTGCCTGGAGTGTAGAGTACACCGGGGAGCTGTTTTTT; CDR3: CAWSVEYTGELFF
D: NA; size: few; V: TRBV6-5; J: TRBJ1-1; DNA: TGTGCCAGCAGTTACGGACAAGACACTGAAGCTTTCTTT; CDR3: CASSYGQDTEAFF
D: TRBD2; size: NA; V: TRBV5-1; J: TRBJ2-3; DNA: TGCGCCAGCAGCTGGGGGGTCAGCGGGGGGATTACAGATACGCAGTATTTT; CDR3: CASSWGVSGGITDTQYF
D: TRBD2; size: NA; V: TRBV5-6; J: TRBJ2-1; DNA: TGTGCCAGCACCCCAGCGGGTTGGGGGGGTGAGCAGTTCTTC; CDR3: CASTPAGWGGEQFF